This T cell receptor beta chain was captured in a study of blood T cells in healthy people across ages (dated by TCRdb to between 2015 and 2017). With respect to the entire study: In model experiments, template switching captured about one uniquely barcoded TCR beta cDNA molecule for every two T cells. The study measured age-related changes in TCR beta repertoire diversity using deep sequencing normalized with unique cDNA molecular identifiers. The study analyzed two additional independent replicas of 1 million unique cDNA reads from the same blood draw for two donors, one aged 18 to 29 and one aged 80 or older. Donors of different ages were randomly distributed across sequencing lanes to avoid experimental bias. Four age groups were formed from the donors: young (average roughly 15 years), middle-aged (more than 35), aged (around 62) and long-lived (around 82).

The research as a whole found: A strong correlation was found between observed TCR beta diversity and the percentage of naive T cells measured by flow cytometry. Observed TCR beta diversity per million T cells fell roughly linearly with age, and a significant reduction was already apparent by age roughly 40. Compared with the aged group, the long-lived group had more naive CD4+ T cells, fewer expanded clones and increased TCR diversity, suggesting age selection. Because the CMV infection status of the donors was unknown, age-related changes in expanded clonotypes may potentially have been confounded. Because profiling used bulk unsorted PBMCs, naive and antigen-experienced compartments could not be compared conclusively. Total diversity estimates from one million sequenced T cells were considered lower bounds and underestimates.

The CDR3 goes from the cysteine to the phenylalanine over 12 residues. This entry keeps only the CDR3 DNA: 36 bases, framed from base 1. Trimming takes 11 bases from V and 4 bases from J, and the germline ends sit 14 bases apart. As to this clonotype: It lacks a known antigen. One base away there is no much larger clone; base qualities are not given.

The receptor library was made with 5' RACE. TCRdb records Illumina HiSeq 2500 as the sequencer. A second PCR of roughly 6 to 12 cycles was run with a J-beta primer mix and a sample-barcoded 5' primer. A unique molecular identifier was introduced onto each TCR beta cDNA molecule by a template-switch 5' adaptor carrying 12 random nucleotides. Each sample yielded at least 2.5 million CDR3-containing paired-end reads. First-strand cDNA was synthesized from all RNA with the Mint cDNA synthesis kit, primed by a TRBC-specific oligonucleotide. All cDNA was treated with uracil-DNA glycosylase and then went through a first 18-cycle PCR with the universal primers M1SS and BC2_uni_R. Per the authors' processing: For normalization, 1 million high-quality reads, each with a distinct molecular identifier, were randomly selected from each sample. Instead of being binned into consensus sequences, reads that shared molecular identifiers were thrown out. MiTCR, with a Q25 quality threshold and the strictest error-elimination algorithm, was used for CDR3 identification, clonotype clustering and error correction. A nonparametric unseen species model using Euler transformation provided a lower-bound estimate of total TCR beta diversity. TCRdb applied fastp at Q25 and MiXCR to the public reads, then kept only in-frame beta chains. Rows with a matching CDR3 protein are joined into one entry that keeps the most common DNA and genes. The V and J calls come from TCRdb's annotation, not from the publication. In all, the sample holds over a million distinct CDR3 sequences, and approximately 59% of those were seen once. Of the sample, 6.5% to 8.5% falls within the top ten clones.

Systemically healthy Caucasian individuals from Russia, around 38 in total and aged 6 to 90 years, were included as donors. Approximately 11 milliliters of peripheral blood were drawn from each donor into EDTA-treated Vacutainer tubes. PBMCs were isolated by Ficoll-Paque density-gradient centrifugation, with at least 7 million obtained per sample. Trizol reagent was used to extract total RNA from PBMCs, with at least 5.5 micrograms per sample. For every donor, an aliquot of PBMCs went through flow cytometry to measure the percentages of naive CD45RAhigh/CD27high T cells. This receptor was taken from a young man in good health. Sequenced input: blood. The V and J genes are TRBV12-3 or TRBV12-4 and TRBJ1-2, with no confidently assigned D gene. The CDR3 region: CADSPAGYGYTF. The DNA sequence reads TGTGCCGATTCCCCGGCCGGCTATGGCTACACCTTC.